The 28 T cell receptor beta chains given below trace back to one sample, sequenced in a study of a mutant IDH1 vaccine in newly diagnosed glioma. Time point defined: week 23, last vaccination. Each vaccine dose was 300 ug of mutant IDH1 20-mer peptide, with topical imiquimod. For these TCRs, the target antigens are not known. The data were produced by immunoSEQ multiplex PCR, yet TCRdb's version contains in-frame clones alone and is incomplete. This sample carries about 38,000 clones, around 81% of them seen once, and the ten largest clones take around 5.1%. Sequences were derived from PBMCs, sampled from a glioma patient whose treatment included an IDH1 peptide vaccine. All receptors come from a man aged 35-49 years with glioma.

This clone was counted a few times. The V and J genes are TRBV30 and TRBJ1-1; the D gene is possibly TRBD1 (5 bases). Germline lookup yields CDR1 GTSNPN and CDR2 SVGIG (reference sequence). The CDR3 has 12 amino acids. Between the trimmed V and J ends, which lost 0 bases and 7 bases, there was a span of 9 bases. The DNA for the CDR3 is TGTGCCTGGAGTGTAAAGGGGAATGAAGCTTTCTTT. Translating it yields CAWSVKGNEAFF.

V is TRBV9 and J is TRBJ2-1; a possible D gene is TRBD1 (6 bases). The CDR3 consists of 12 residues. Germline CDR1 and CDR2: SGDLS and YYNGEE. Trimming shortened V by 4 bases and J by 8 bases, and 10 bases separated the two germline ends. The CDR3 loop is CASSWAGDEQFF. In nucleotides, the CDR3 is TGTGCCAGCAGCTGGGCAGGGGATGAGCAGTTCTTC.

This clone was seen more than once but under ten times. The chain joins TRBV27 to TRBJ2-2; 7 bases fit TRBD1. V shed 4 bases, J shed 5 bases, and the junction held 13 bases outside the gene matches. The CDR3 totals 17 residues. Germline V gives CDR1 MNHEY, CDR2 SMNVEV (reference sequence). Here the CDR3 DNA reads TGTGCCAGCAGTTCCTCTCCAACGGGACAGCTGACCGGGGAGCTGTTTTTT. As protein: CASSSSPTGQLTGELFF.

In its sample, this clone was seen once. The V and J genes are TRBV10-1 and TRBJ2-6, with D hard to call. Germline V gene data show CDR1 as WNHNN and CDR2 as SYGVQD (reference sequence). The V and J ends lost 7 bases and 0 bases respectively, with 4 bases between them. This CDR3 has 13 residues. The CDR3 loop reads CASKGSGANVLTF. DNA of the CDR3: TGCGCCAGCAAGGGCTCTGGGGCCAACGTCCTGACTTTC.

The chain uses TRBV6-5 and TRBJ2-3; 9 bases are shared with TRBD1. CDR1 and CDR2 (germline): MNHEY, SVGAGI. The V and J ends lost 5 bases and 3 bases, in that order; junction bases with no gene match: 6. This CDR3 contains 15 residues. The DNA for the CDR3 is TGTGCCAGCAGTACACCGGGACAGGGAACAGATACGCAGTATTTT. This translates into CASSTPGQGTDTQYF.

The CDR3 region is CASSSTAYQETQYF. CDR3 in DNA: TGTGCCAGCAGCTCTACAGCGTACCAAGAGACCCAGTACTTC. The rearrangement joins TRBV5-4 to TRBJ2-5; D gene ambiguous. V was clipped by 3 bases and J by 0 bases, with 9 bases between them. CDR3 size: 14 residues. Germline values: CDR1 SGHNT, CDR2 YYREEE (reference sequence).

This chain uses TRBV9 with TRBJ1-4, with 9 bases that match TRBD1. CDR1 SGDLS and CDR2 YYNGEE come from the germline V gene. V dropped 0 bases and J dropped 0; count of bases not matched to a gene: 12. The CDR3 loop spans 20 amino acids. CDR3 amino acids: CASSVVGDRVIFATNEKLFF. CDR3 nucleotide sequence: TGTGCCAGCAGCGTAGTAGGGGACAGGGTAATTTTTGCAACTAATGAAAAACTGTTTTTT.

The rearrangement joins TRBV2 to TRBJ2-5; weak D call: TRBD1 (5 bases). From germline, CDR1 is SNHLY and CDR2 FYNNEI. The CDR3 has 14 residues. Trimming stripped 2 bases from V and 3 bases from J, with 10 bases between. The CDR3 protein is CASSEMQGKETQYF. CDR3 sequence (DNA): TGTGCCAGCAGTGAAATGCAGGGTAAAGAGACCCAGTACTTC.

The chain is built from TRBV10-1 and TRBJ2-5; D uncertain. TRBJ2-7 matches the DNA end more closely, so the J call is doubtful. Germline CDR1 reads WNHNN; CDR2 reads SYGVQD (reference sequence). This CDR3 has 14 residues. CDR3 residues: CASSELRNSYEQYF. The CDR3 nucleotides are TGCGCCAGCAGTGAGTTAAGGAACTCCTACGAGCAGTACTTC.

The chain is built from TRBV7-8 and TRBJ2-2; D is perhaps TRBD2 (5 bases). This CDR3 region has 16 residues. The germline gives CDR1 SGHVS, CDR2 FQNEAQ. The V gene lost 8 bases and the J gene lost 0 bases, with 16 bases spanning the gap. CDR3 coding DNA: TGTGCCAGCCTATCCCCGGGAAATTCGAACACCGGGGAGCTGTTTTTT. Encoded protein: CASLSPGNSNTGELFF.

The chain couples TRBV6-5 to TRBJ1-2, with no clear D. Per the germline V gene, CDR1 is MNHEY and CDR2 is SVGAGI. V shed 6 bases and J shed 3 bases, with 14 bases lying between them. The CDR3 runs 14 residues. CDR3 amino acids: CASSSGNRDYGYTF. Here the CDR3 DNA reads TGTGCCAGCAGCTCCGGGAATCGAGACTATGGCTACACCTTC.

This chain joins TRBV19 and TRBJ2-7; tentatively, D is TRBD1 or TRBD2 (5 bases each). Germline assignment: CDR1 LNHDA and CDR2 SQIVND (reference sequence). This CDR3 region has 13 residues. V was trimmed by 1 base and J by 5 bases, leaving 9 bases between them. DNA for the CDR3: TGTGCCAGTAGTATAGTGGGGGTAGACGAGCAGTACTTC. Translation: CASSIVGVDEQYF.

This clone was seen only once. Its ends do not fully match the called genes, so a read error is possible. The CDR3, as DNA: TGTGCCAGCAGCTTAGCTATGCGGGGGGGCCAGGACTTC. Translation: CASSLAMRGGQDF. The chain is built from TRBV7-2 and TRBJ2-7; 9 bases match TRBD2. Germline lookup yields CDR1 SGHTA and CDR2 FQGNSA. CDR3 size: 13 residues.

This chain's CDR3 is CASSLYAGGEGELFF. CDR3 DNA sequence: TGCGCCAGCAGCTTGTATGCGGGGGGAGAAGGGGAGCTGTTTTTT. The gene calls are TRBV5-1 and TRBJ2-2; 8 bases align to TRBD2. The ends lost 1 base at V and 8 bases at J; junction bases unmatched: 7. The CDR3 runs 15 residues. CDR1 and CDR2 (germline): SGHRS, YFSETQ. Combining the CDR3 with reference TRBV5-1 and TRBJ2-2 gives the whole variable domain KAGVTQTPRYLIKTRGQQVTLSCSPISGHRSVSWYQQTPGQGLQFLFEYFSETQRNKGNFPGRFSGRQFSNSRSEMNVSTLELGDSALYLCASSLYAGGEGELFFGEGSRLTVL.

This clone was seen a single time. The chain employs TRBV29-1 and TRBJ1-4; possible D gene TRBD1, 5 bases. The CDR3 consists of 13 residues. Germline V gives CDR1 SQVTM, CDR2 ANQGSEA. V was trimmed by 7 bases and J by 10 bases, leaving 19 bases between them. The CDR3 bases are TGCAGCGCTGGGACTTTCGAAAAGGGAAAACTGTTTTTT. Amino acid sequence: CSAGTFEKGKLFF. Full variable domain (remainder filled in from reference TRBV29-1 and TRBJ1-4): SAVISQKPSRDICQRGTSLTIQCQVDSQVTMMFWYRQQPGQSLTLIATANQGSEATYESGFVIDKFPISRPNLTFSTLTVSNMSPEDSSIYLCSAGTFEKGKLFFGSGTQLSVL.

V is TRBV4-1 and J is TRBJ2-3; 12 nucleotides line up with TRBD1. The CDR3 has 17 amino acids. V shed 0 bases and J 4 bases; nucleotides not matched to a gene: 5. In germline, CDR1 is MGHRA, CDR2 YSYEKL. CDR3 in DNA: TGCGCCAGCAGCCAAGAGGGGGGACAGGGGGCCCCAGATACGCAGTATTTT. Protein sequence: CASSQEGGQGAPDTQYF.

This clone was observed a single time. V is TRBV4-3 and J is TRBJ2-1, with 10 bases fitting TRBD2. The V gene end was trimmed by 0 bases and the J gene end by 4 bases; junction bases not matched to a gene: 3. Germline V lookup: CDR1 LGHNA, CDR2 YSLEER. The CDR3 spans 16 residues. The CDR3 nucleotides are TGCGCCAGCAGCCAAGAAGTTAGCGGGGGGTACAATGAGCAGTTCTTC. Translation gives CASSQEVSGGYNEQFF.

This clone was recorded once. The V call is TRBV7-9, the J call TRBJ1-2; D might be TRBD1 (5 bases). This CDR3 region has 15 residues. The germline gives CDR1 SEHNR, CDR2 FQNEAQ (reference sequence). The V end was cut by 2 bases, the J end by 1 base, with 11 bases between. CDR3 in amino acids: CASSLLSRVNYGYTF. The CDR3 bases are TGTGCCAGCAGCTTACTCTCCAGGGTTAACTATGGCTACACCTTC.

Here the CDR3 reads CASSLGMGTDTQYF. DNA for the CDR3: TGTGCCAGCAGCTTAGGAATGGGGACAGATACGCAGTATTTT. The V and J genes are TRBV7-2 and TRBJ2-3; the D is unclear. V was cut by 1 base and J by 3 bases, with 8 bases left in between. CDR3 length equals 14 residues. The germline V gene encodes CDR1 SGHTA and CDR2 FQGNSA.

The chain joins TRBV7-3 to TRBJ2-3; TRBD2 aligns across 7 bases. Germline V gene lookup returns CDR1 SGHTA and CDR2 FQGTGA. This CDR3 is 14 amino acids long. The V segment lost 4 bases and the J segment 6 bases; nucleotides outside the gene matches: 7. CDR3 protein: CASSSGLGADTQYF. CDR3 sequence (DNA): TGTGCCAGCAGCTCAGGACTAGGGGCCGATACGCAGTATTTT.

This chain links TRBV7-2 with TRBJ1-4, with TRBD1 matching over 9 bases. CDR3 length: 15 residues. Trimming at V came to 5 bases and at J to 8 bases, leaving 9 bases not matched to a gene. CDR1 SGHTA and CDR2 FQGNSA come from the germline V gene. CDR3 coding DNA: TGTGCCAGCAGCCCCACCGGGACAGGGCAGGAAAAACTGTTTTTT. This encodes CASSPTGTGQEKLFF.

The gene calls are TRBV7-9 and TRBJ1-2, with 8 bases fitting TRBD1. The CDR3 covers 15 residues. Germline trimming cut 4 bases from V and 3 bases from J; bases unmatched to any gene: 7. CDR1 SEHNR and CDR2 FQNEAQ come from the germline V gene (reference sequence). CDR3 bases: TGTGCCAGCAGCTCCTTCGACAGGGGCGACTATGGCTACACCTTC. Translation gives CASSSFDRGDYGYTF.

The chain recombines TRBV30 with TRBJ1-6, with TRBD1 as a possible D gene (6 bases). The germline V and J ends were trimmed by 8 bases and 4 bases, with 21 bases remaining between them. The germline V gene has CDR1 GTSNPN and CDR2 SVGIG (reference sequence). The length of the CDR3 is 16 residues. This CDR3 is CAESQQGGGYNSPLHF. The CDR3 DNA reads TGTGCCGAATCGCAACAGGGAGGTGGGTATAATTCACCCCTCCACTTT.

CDR3 in amino acids: CASTYRGSSYEQYF. The CDR3 nucleotides read TGTGCCAGTACGTACAGGGGGAGCTCCTACGAGCAGTACTTC. The chain is built from TRBV19 and TRBJ2-7, with 8 nucleotides matching TRBD1. The CDR3 extends over 14 amino acids. Germline V gene lookup returns CDR1 LNHDA and CDR2 SQIVND (reference sequence). V trimming: 7 bases; J trimming: 0 bases; junction bases outside the gene matches: 5.

The chain recombines TRBV5-6 with TRBJ1-2; D gene ambiguous. The CDR3 has 13 amino acids. Germline values: CDR1 SGHDT, CDR2 YYEEEE. V was trimmed by 1 base and J by 5 bases, leaving 9 bases between them. The CDR3 spells CASSLRQVYGYTF. The CDR3 DNA follows: TGTGCCAGCAGCTTGAGGCAGGTTTATGGCTACACCTTC.

The genes are TRBV6-1 and TRBJ1-2; 7 bases line up with TRBD1. Germline CDR1 and CDR2: MNHNS and SASEGT. This CDR3 region has 16 residues. V lost 2 bases to trimming and J lost 4 bases; unmatched junction nucleotides: 10. The CDR3 DNA reads TGTGCCAGCAGTGAATTTTATCAGGGGGGCCTCTATGGCTACACCTTC. Translated: CASSEFYQGGLYGYTF.

This clone was detected only once. V is TRBV7-9 and J is TRBJ2-3; weak D call: TRBD2 (6 bases). The germline V gene encodes CDR1 SEHNR and CDR2 FQNEAQ (reference sequence). With 2 bases removed from V and 3 bases from J, the gap between germline ends came to 9 bases. CDR3 length: 14 amino acids. The chain's CDR3 is CASSLYGGTDTQYF. CDR3 nucleotides: TGTGCCAGCAGCTTATACGGGGGAACAGATACGCAGTATTTT.

The rearrangement uses TRBV18 and TRBJ2-5, with 7 nucleotides matching TRBD1. From germline, CDR1 is KGHSH and CDR2 LQKENI. The V gene end was trimmed by 5 bases and the J gene end by 4 bases; junction bases not matched to a gene: 10. The CDR3 totals 15 residues. This chain's CDR3 is CASSSQGLGAETQYF. CDR3 bases: TGTGCCAGCTCATCACAGGGGTTGGGGGCAGAGACCCAGTACTTC.